A single sample is the source of the 12 T cell receptor beta chains below, sequenced in a study of T-cell reconstitution after alpha-beta-depleted transplantation in children. A library of TCRbeta sequences, prepared with unique molecular identifiers, was generated. TCRdb re-derived calls from the PCR reads in MiXCR, one entry per CDR3 protein. The sample carries hundreds of thousands of distinct CDR3 sequences, about 12% recorded once. Sample: PBMCs, taken before TCRalphabeta/CD19-depleted stem cell transplant. These receptors all come from a girl aged 2 to 9 with congenital amegakaryocytic thrombocytopenia, due to receive a stem cell transplant.

This clonotype was found many times. The rearrangement links TRBV20-1 to TRBJ2-7; D unclear. From germline, CDR1 is DFQATT and CDR2 SNEGSKA (reference sequence). The CDR3 loop spans 13 amino acids. V was clipped by 1 base and J by 6 bases, with 13 bases between them. DNA for the CDR3: TGCAGTGCTAGAGCAACCTGGTCCCGCGAGCAGTACTTC. It translates to CSARATWSREQYF.

There are a few counts of this clonotype. This chain joins TRBV28 and TRBJ2-2, with 10 bases identical to TRBD1. Germline CDR1 and CDR2: MDHEN and SYDVKM. With 8 bases clipped from V and 6 bases from J, the junction kept 9 bases outside the gene matches. CDR3 size: 15 residues. CDR3 sequence reads: CASGSGTGVPGELFF. CDR3 DNA sequence: TGTGCCAGCGGCTCCGGGACAGGGGTACCCGGGGAGCTGTTTTTT.

J is TRBJ2-1 and V is TRBV25-1; D perhaps matches TRBD2 (6 bases). Germline CDR1 and CDR2: MGHDK and SYGVNS. Trimming took 6 bases from V and 0 from J, leaving 12 bases between them. The CDR3 contains 15 residues. The CDR3 sequence: CASSRRENSYNEQFF. The CDR3 bases are TGTGCCAGCAGCCGACGGGAGAACTCCTACAATGAGCAGTTCTTC.

This clonotype was seen repeatedly, ten times or more. The V and J genes are TRBV20-1 and TRBJ2-3; D uncertain. V lost 3 bases, J lost 0 bases, and 13 bases lay in between. Per germline, CDR1 DFQATT and CDR2 SNEGSKA (reference sequence). The CDR3 consists of 15 residues. For the CDR3, the DNA is TGCAGTGCTAGCCCCTTTGGCGGTAGCACAGATACGCAGTATTTT. Amino acids: CSASPFGGSTDTQYF.

This clonotype was found a few times. The CDR3 coding sequence is TGTGCCTGGAGGGAGCGGGAGGGGGGCGATGAGCAGTTCTTC. It specifies CAWREREGGDEQFF. The chain joins TRBV30 to TRBJ2-1; the match to TRBD2 covers 10 bases. Germline CDR1 and CDR2: GTSNPN and SVGIG (reference sequence). This CDR3 comprises 14 residues. The V segment lost 3 bases and the J segment 8 bases; nucleotides outside the gene matches: 7.

This clonotype has at least ten counts. The J gene is TRBJ2-5, the V gene TRBV29-1; no definite D call. CDR1 is SQVTM, CDR2 ANQGSEA, per germline. Trimming removed 7 bases from V and 0 bases from J, with 15 bases in between. The CDR3 has 14 residues. CDR3: CSAERIDHQETQYF. The CDR3 nucleotides read TGCAGCGCGGAACGAATTGACCACCAAGAGACCCAGTACTTC.

This clonotype was seen at least ten times. This chain connects TRBV6-6 to TRBJ1-1, with a possible D match to TRBD1 (6 bases). The CDR3 sequence is 12 residues long. V lost 6 bases, J lost 5 bases, and 10 bases lay in between. CDR1 and CDR2 from the germline V gene are MNHNY and SVGAGI (reference sequence). CDR3 in amino acids: CASRTTGTEAFF. CDR3 sequence (DNA): TGTGCCAGCAGAACGACAGGAACTGAAGCTTTCTTT.

V and J are TRBV30 and TRBJ1-1; D unresolved. Deletions cut 5 bases from V and 1 base from J, with 8 bases between. The length of the CDR3 is 12 residues. Germline V lookup: CDR1 GTSNPN, CDR2 SVGIG (reference sequence). The CDR3 sequence is CAWSGENTEAFF. The CDR3 bases are TGTGCCTGGTCAGGAGAGAACACTGAAGCTTTCTTT.

This clonotype was counted many times. The chain uses TRBV27 and TRBJ1-5, with a weak D call TRBD1 (5 bases). This CDR3 is built from 12 residues. Germline CDR1 reads MNHEY; CDR2 reads SMNVEV (reference sequence). V lost 1 base and J lost 7, with 5 bases in between. The CDR3 coding sequence is TGTGCCAGCAGTTTATGGGGGCAGCCCCAGCATTTT. It codes for CASSLWGQPQHF.

This clonotype was counted a few times. J is TRBJ2-7 and V is TRBV12-3 or TRBV12-4, with 13 bases lining up with TRBD2. V was pared by 4 bases and J by 0 bases, with 6 bases of the junction left unmatched. The CDR3 totals 17 residues. CDR3 protein: CASSSGLAGENSYEQYF. The CDR3 DNA reads TGTGCCAGCAGTTCAGGACTAGCGGGAGAAAACTCCTACGAGCAGTACTTC.

This chain uses TRBV20-1 with TRBJ2-5; the D is unclear. Germline V gives CDR1 DFQATT, CDR2 SNEGSKA (reference sequence). The V end lost 0 bases, the J end lost 4 bases, and 21 bases lay between the germline ends. The length of the CDR3 is 17 residues. The CDR3 nucleotides are TGCAGTGCTAGAGATCAGTTGGGTAGGCGGCGAGGAGAGACCCAGTACTTC. Translating gives CSARDQLGRRRGETQYF.

This clonotype was recorded a few times. The chain uses TRBV4-1 and TRBJ2-1; D remains unclear. CDR3 length: 14 amino acids. CDR1 and CDR2 (germline): MGHRA, YSYEKL. With 3 bases removed from V and 7 bases from J, the gap between germline ends came to 13 bases. The CDR3 here is CASSQFFGGNEQFF. The DNA for the CDR3 is TGCGCCAGCAGCCAGTTTTTTGGTGGTAATGAGCAGTTCTTC.